This T cell receptor (beta chain) was documented in a study of blood T cell repertoires in COVID-19. In the study overall: Sample material is recorded as cDNA or gDNA derived from T cells, B-cell-depleted T cells, or PBMCs.

The V end was cut by 2 bases, the J end by 6 bases, with 15 bases between. The germline gives CDR1 MNHEY, CDR2 SVGAGI. This CDR3 is 15 amino acids long. Repertoires were generated with immunoSEQ multiplex PCR, while TCRdb's copy carries only in-frame clones and drops some. The table shows over 150,000 clones, with 70% to 90% occurring only once. The rearrangement links TRBV6-5 to TRBJ2-3, with a weak D call TRBD1 (5 bases). Sequencing was performed on peripheral blood. This receptor was identified in a man aged 50-60 years with active or convalescent COVID-19. In DNA, the CDR3 is TGTGCCAGCAGTTACGATAAGGGGCTTAGGGATACGCAGTATTTT. It yields the protein CASSYDKGLRDTQYF.